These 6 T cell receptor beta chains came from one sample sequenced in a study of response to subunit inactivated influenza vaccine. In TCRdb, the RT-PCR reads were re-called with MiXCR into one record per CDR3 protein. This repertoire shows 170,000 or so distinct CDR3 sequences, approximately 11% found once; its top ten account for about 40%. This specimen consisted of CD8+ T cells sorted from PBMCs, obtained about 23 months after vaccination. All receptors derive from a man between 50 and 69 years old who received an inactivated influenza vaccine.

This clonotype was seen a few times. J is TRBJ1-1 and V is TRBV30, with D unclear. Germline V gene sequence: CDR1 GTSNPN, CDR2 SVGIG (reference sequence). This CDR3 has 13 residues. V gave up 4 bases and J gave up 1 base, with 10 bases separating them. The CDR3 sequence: CAWNWAPNTEAFF. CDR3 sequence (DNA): TGTGCCTGGAACTGGGCTCCGAACACTGAAGCTTTCTTT.

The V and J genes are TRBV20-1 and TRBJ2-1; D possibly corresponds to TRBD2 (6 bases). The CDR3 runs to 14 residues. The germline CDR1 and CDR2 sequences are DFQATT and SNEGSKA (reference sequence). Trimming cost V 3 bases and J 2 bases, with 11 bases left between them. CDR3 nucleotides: TGCAGTGCTAGTCCGCGGGGCCCCTACAATGAGCAGTTCTTC. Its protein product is CSASPRGPYNEQFF.

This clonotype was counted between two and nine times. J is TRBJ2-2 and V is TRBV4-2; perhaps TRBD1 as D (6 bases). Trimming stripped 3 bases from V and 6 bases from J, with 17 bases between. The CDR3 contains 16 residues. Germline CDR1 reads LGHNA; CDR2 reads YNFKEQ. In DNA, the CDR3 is TGTGCCAGCAGCCACGAACAGGGCTGGGGGCCCGGGGAGCTGTTTTTT. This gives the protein CASSHEQGWGPGELFF.

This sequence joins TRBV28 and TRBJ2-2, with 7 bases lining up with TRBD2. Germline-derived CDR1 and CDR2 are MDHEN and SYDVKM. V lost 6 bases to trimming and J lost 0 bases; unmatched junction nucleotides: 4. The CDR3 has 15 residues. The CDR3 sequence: CASRTSDANTGELFF. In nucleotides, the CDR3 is TGTGCCAGCAGAACTAGCGACGCGAACACCGGGGAGCTGTTTTTT. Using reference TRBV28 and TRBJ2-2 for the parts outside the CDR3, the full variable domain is DVKVTQSSRYLVKRTGEKVFLECVQDMDHENMFWYRQDPGLGLRLIYFSYDVKMKEKGDIPEGYSVSREKKERFSLILESASTNQTSMYLCASRTSDANTGELFFGEGSRLTVL.

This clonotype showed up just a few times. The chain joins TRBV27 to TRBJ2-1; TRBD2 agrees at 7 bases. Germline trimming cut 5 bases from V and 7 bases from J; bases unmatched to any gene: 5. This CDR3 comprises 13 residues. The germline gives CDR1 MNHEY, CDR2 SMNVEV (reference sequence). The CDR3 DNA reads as TGTGCCAGCAGTCCGGGACTAACGAATGAGCAGTTCTTC. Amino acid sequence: CASSPGLTNEQFF.

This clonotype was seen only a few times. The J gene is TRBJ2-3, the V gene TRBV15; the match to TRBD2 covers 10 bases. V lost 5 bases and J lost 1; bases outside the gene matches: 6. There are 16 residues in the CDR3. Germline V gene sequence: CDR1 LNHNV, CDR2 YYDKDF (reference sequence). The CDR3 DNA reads TGTGCCACCAGCCCCACTAGCGGGGAACGCACAGATACGCAGTATTTT. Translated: CATSPTSGERTDTQYF.